This TCR beta chain originates from a study of blood T cell repertoires in COVID-19. The wider study: Acute-phase and convalescent COVID-19 samples originated in the United States, Italy and Spain.

In germline, CDR1 is SGHTA, CDR2 FQGTGA. The CDR3 totals 15 residues. V was pared by 4 bases and J by 9 bases, with 12 bases of the junction left unmatched. This clone appeared a few times. Produced via immunoSEQ multiplex PCR; TCRdb's table is partial and in-frame only. The top ten clones hold roughly 5% of a sample with roughly 100,000 clones, 70% to 90% of them seen once. Sequences were obtained from peripheral blood. V and J are TRBV7-3 and TRBJ2-1; TRBD2 matches 7 bases. The sequence was obtained from a human donor in a cohort sampled during active COVID-19. The CDR3 is CASSSRNGRTGEQFF. Here the CDR3 DNA reads TGTGCCAGCAGCTCGAGAAACGGGAGGACGGGTGAGCAGTTCTTC.